A selection of T cell receptor beta chains follows, all from one sample in a study of graft-versus-host responses after intestinal transplantation. Their antigens are not known. Only in-frame clones appear in the TCRdb table, and some are missing; sequencing was by immunoSEQ multiplex PCR. The profile shows 77,000 or so clones, around 95% of them singletons. The sequencing used unstimulated CD8+ T cells sorted from spleen or lymph node cells, collected before intestinal transplant. The receptors come from a human donor who received an intestinal transplant. Both conserved end residues are part of each CDR3. A D gene is named only where the DNA matches it firmly. Size is omitted from some rows. Given values are once, few, many or a class for expanded clones.

d_gene,abundance,v_gene,j_gene,CDR3aa,CDR3nt
-,once,TRBV7-8,TRBJ1-4,CASSPRTLATNEKLFF,TGTGCCAGCAGCCCTCGGACACTTGCAACTAATGAAAAACTGTTTTTT
-,once,TRBV6-6,TRBJ2-7,CASRPSGSGYEQYF,TGTGCCAGCAGGCCCTCAGGGTCCGGCTACGAGCAGTACTTC
TRBD1,-,TRBV9,TRBJ2-5,CASSDSGTGEETQYF,TGTGCCAGCAGCGACTCCGGGACAGGGGAAGAGACCCAGTACTTC
TRBD1,-,TRBV28,TRBJ2-7,CASSFTTPGTGTFYEQYF,TGTGCCAGCAGTTTCACCACCCCCGGGACAGGGACTTTCTACGAGCAGTACTTC
TRBD1,-,TRBV5-1,TRBJ2-4,CASSLWGNRGDIQYF,TGCGCCAGCAGCTTGTGGGGGAACAGGGGAGACATTCAGTACTTC
-,-,TRBV6-5,TRBJ2-7,CASSYSNSAYEQYF,TGTGCCAGCAGTTACTCGAATTCTGCCTACGAGCAGTACTTC
TRBD2,-,TRBV9,TRBJ2-3,CASSPTGRTGTSGSTDTQYF,TGTGCCAGCAGCCCAACAGGGCGCACCGGGACTAGCGGGAGCACAGATACGCAGTATTTT
-,once,TRBV27,TRBJ2-3,CASSLDTDTQYF,TGTGCCAGCAGCCTAGATACAGATACGCAGTATTTT
-,-,TRBV10-3,TRBJ1-2,CAIKDFRSFGDYGYTF,TGTGCCATAAAGGATTTTCGGAGCTTTGGCGACTATGGCTACACCTTC
TRBD2,-,TRBV18,TRBJ2-2,CASSLASGIYWNTGELFF,TGTGCCAGCTCATTAGCTAGCGGGATCTATTGGAACACCGGGGAGCTGTTTTTT
-,-,TRBV10-2,TRBJ2-7,CASSGVDGGYEQYF,TGCGCCAGCAGTGGGGTTGACGGCGGCTACGAGCAGTACTTC
-,-,TRBV6-1,TRBJ2-7,CASRDFVRF,TGTGCCAGCAGGGACTTCGTACGATTC
-,-,TRBV2,TRBJ1-2,CASSEGGVGYTF,TGTGCCAGCAGTGAAGGGGGGGTCGGCTACACCTTC
TRBD2,-,TRBV19,TRBJ2-3,CASSLLAGGNTDTQYF,TGTGCCAGTAGTCTACTAGCGGGAGGGAACACAGATACGCAGTATTTT
-,-,TRBV20-1,TRBJ2-3,CSALTDTQYF,TGCAGTGCCCTCACAGATACGCAGTATTTT
TRBD1,-,TRBV7-9,TRBJ1-4,CASSPDRGKEKLFF,TGTGCCAGCAGCCCCGACAGGGGAAAGGAAAAACTGTTTTTT
-,-,TRBV5-1,TRBJ2-3,CASSLVQAGDTQYF,TGCGCCAGCAGCTTGGTGCAGGCAGGGGATACGCAGTATTTT
-,once,TRBV28,TRBJ1-2,CASSVGYGGYTF,TGTGCCAGCAGCGTTGGGTATGGCGGCTACACCTTC
-,-,TRBV9,TRBJ2-1,CASSALGLNSYNEQFF,TGTGCCAGCAGCGCATTAGGACTTAACTCCTACAATGAGCAGTTCTTC
-,-,TRBV4-3,TRBJ2-7,CASSSIGGSSYEQYF,TGCGCCAGCAGCTCCATAGGGGGGAGCTCCTACGAGCAGTACTTC
TRBD1,-,TRBV5-1,TRBJ1-1,CASSFSWTGDVVTEAFF,TGCGCCAGCAGCTTTTCATGGACAGGGGATGTTGTCACTGAAGCTTTCTTT
TRBD2,-,TRBV7-9,TRBJ2-7,CASSLNGLAGGPYEQYF,TGTGCCAGCAGCCTTAATGGACTAGCGGGAGGGCCCTACGAGCAGTACTTC
-,-,TRBV7-9,TRBJ1-6,CASSLGGNNSPLHF,TGTGCCAGCAGCTTAGGGGGGAATAATTCACCCCTCCACTTT
-,-,TRBV18,TRBJ1-1,CASSPWGGNTEAFF,TGTGCCAGCTCCCCCTGGGGGGGGAACACTGAAGCTTTCTTT
-,-,TRBV28,TRBJ1-6,CASSLAGNSPLHF,TGTGCCAGCAGTTTGGCCGGGAATTCACCCCTCCACTTT
-,-,TRBV6-1,TRBJ2-7,CASSPLPGQAYEQYF,TGTGCCAGCAGCCCTCTGCCGGGACAAGCCTACGAGCAGTACTTC
-,-,TRBV27,TRBJ1-2,CASSPPTGYYGYTF,TGTGCCAGCAGTCCTCCCACGGGGTATTATGGCTACACCTTC
-,-,TRBV28,TRBJ1-2,CASSLAGGRSYGYTF,TGTGCCAGCAGTTTGGCGGGGGGTAGAAGCTATGGCTACACCTTC
-,-,TRBV27,TRBJ2-2,CASSLSELRTLTGELFF,TGTGCCAGCAGTTTATCGGAGCTAAGGACCCTCACCGGGGAGCTGTTTTTT
TRBD2,-,TRBV19,TRBJ2-7,CASSLAGAYEQYF,TGTGCCAGTAGTCTAGCGGGAGCCTACGAGCAGTACTTC